The next 32 T cell receptor beta chains were all read from a single sample in a study of T cell changes during pregnancy in multiple sclerosis. The protocol was immunoSEQ multiplex PCR, while the TCRdb copy is restricted to in-frame clones and leaves out a portion. The sample has 75,000 to 90,000 clones, around 93% seen once. The specimen was PBMCs, collected in the first trimester of pregnancy. The receptors derive from a female donor in good health, serving as a control in a pregnancy study. Some clones in this sample may be carry-over from other donors' samples.

The V call is TRBV7-3, the J call TRBJ2-2; the match to TRBD2 covers 13 bases. This CDR3 contains 16 residues. In germline, CDR1 is SGHTA, CDR2 FQGTGA. Losses at the gene ends were 4 bases for V and 5 bases for J; bases not matched to a gene: 4. CDR3 sequence reads: CASSSKGLAGTGELFF. Written as DNA, the CDR3 is TGTGCCAGCAGCTCCAAGGGACTAGCGGGAACCGGGGAGCTGTTTTTT.

The chain carries TRBV18 and TRBJ1-6; the D gene is possibly TRBD1 (5 bases). This CDR3 is 17 amino acids long. V was cut by 4 bases and J by 2 bases, with 15 bases left in between. CDR1 is KGHSH, CDR2 LQKENI, per germline. The CDR3 DNA is TGTGCCAGCTCACGGCTCCAGGGAGGCCCCTATAATTCACCCCTCCACTTT. This sequence encodes CASSRLQGGPYNSPLHF.

This clone was counted a single time. J is TRBJ1-1 and V is TRBV6-5; D possibly corresponds to TRBD1 (5 bases). Trimming took 0 bases from V and 5 from J, leaving 13 bases between them. CDR3 length: 15 residues. Germline assignment: CDR1 MNHEY and CDR2 SVGAGI. CDR3 sequence reads: CASSYSAGRGTEAFF. In DNA, the CDR3 is TGTGCCAGCAGTTACTCAGCAGGGCGGGGTACTGAAGCTTTCTTT.

The V and J genes are TRBV27 and TRBJ2-3, with 10 bases identical to TRBD2. Germline CDR1 MNHEY, CDR2 SMNVEV (reference sequence). This CDR3 spans 17 amino acids. Trimming took 0 bases from V and 0 from J; bases not matched to a gene: 3. In nucleotides, the CDR3 is TGTGCCAGCAGTTTATCAGGACTAGCGGATAGCACAGATACGCAGTATTTT. Residues: CASSLSGLADSTDTQYF.

The chain carries TRBV7-9 and TRBJ2-1; 8 nucleotides line up with TRBD2. V was clipped by 5 bases and J by 8 bases; unmatched bases: 14. Looked up from germline, CDR1 is SEHNR and CDR2 is FQNEAQ (reference sequence). CDR3 length: 16 amino acids. CDR3 sequence reads: CASSPAGQGRGDEQFF. DNA for the CDR3: TGTGCCAGCAGCCCGGCGGGGCAGGGGCGGGGGGATGAGCAGTTCTTC.

The V call is TRBV28, the J call TRBJ1-5; D is unresolved. Trimming cost V 3 bases and J 1 base, with 10 bases left between them. Per the germline V gene, CDR1 is MDHEN and CDR2 is SYDVKM. There are 15 residues in the CDR3. The CDR3 loop reads CASSFGGVSNQPQHF. The CDR3 coding sequence is TGTGCCAGCAGTTTTGGAGGAGTCAGCAATCAGCCCCAGCATTTT. The variable domain in full, with the rest retrieved from reference TRBV28 and TRBJ1-5, is DVKVTQSSRYLVKRTGEKVFLECVQDMDHENMFWYRQDPGLGLRLIYFSYDVKMKEKGDIPEGYSVSREKKERFSLILESASTNQTSMYLCASSFGGVSNQPQHFGDGTRLSIL.

The chain is built from TRBV7-2 and TRBJ2-1; 9 bases are a match to TRBD1. The CDR3 spans 16 residues. The junction had 10 bases not matched to a gene; V was cut back by 4 bases and J by 6 bases. Germline V gene data show CDR1 as SGHTA and CDR2 as FQGNSA. The CDR3 loop is CASSSHRDRVVNEQFF. For the CDR3, the DNA is TGTGCCAGCAGCTCCCACCGGGACAGGGTAGTCAATGAGCAGTTCTTC.

V and J are TRBV21-1 and TRBJ1-5; TRBD1 is taken as the D call from the table, unchecked against the DNA. TRBV21-1 is an annotated pseudogene. The length of the CDR3 is 15 residues. The DNA of the CDR3 is TGTGCCAGCAGCAAAGGGGACAGGGTCAATCAGCCCCAGCATTTT. It is translated as CASSKGDRVNQPQHF.

The rearrangement uses TRBV28 and TRBJ2-7, with 9 bases aligning to TRBD2. CDR1 MDHEN and CDR2 SYDVKM come from the germline V gene. CDR3 length: 15 amino acids. Trimming took 3 bases from V and 4 from J; bases not matched to a gene: 7. The CDR3 is CASSLLSSGKYEQYF. In DNA, the CDR3 is TGTGCCAGCAGTTTGCTGTCTAGCGGGAAGTACGAGCAGTACTTC.

The genes are TRBV2 and TRBJ1-2, with D possibly being TRBD1 (5 bases). The CDR3 is made up of 12 amino acids. Trimming shortened V by 8 bases and J by 8 bases, and 15 bases separated the two germline ends. Germline V gene sequence: CDR1 SNHLY, CDR2 FYNNEI. The CDR3 loop reads CASVGGSKGYTF. Here the CDR3 DNA reads TGTGCCAGCGTGGGGGGGTCGAAAGGCTACACCTTC.

The gene calls are TRBV4-1 and TRBJ2-2; D unclear. V was shortened by 1 base and J by 4 bases, with 13 bases between the two germline ends. The CDR3 has 16 residues. CDR1 is MGHRA and CDR2 is YSYEKL in the germline V gene. The CDR3 bases are TGCGCCAGCAGCCAAGTTGTAGGAGAGCTCACCGGGGAGCTGTTTTTT. Translated, it gives CASSQVVGELTGELFF.

This chain uses TRBV11-3 with TRBJ2-2, with 11 nucleotides matching TRBD2. J gave up 4 bases and V 5 bases, and 6 bases lay outside the gene matches. Germline values: CDR1 SGHNT, CDR2 YENEEA. This CDR3 comprises 16 residues. The CDR3 DNA is TGTGCCAGCAGCATAACTAGCGGGGGATTCACCGGGGAGCTGTTTTTT. Residues: CASSITSGGFTGELFF.

The rearrangement uses TRBV19 and TRBJ1-2; D unresolved. Trimming stripped 6 bases from V and 10 bases from J, with 15 bases between. Looked up from germline, CDR1 is LNHDA and CDR2 is SQIVND (reference sequence). This CDR3 is 12 amino acids long. The DNA for the CDR3 is TGTGCCAGTAGCCCCCGGGGAGGTATCTACACCTTC. Translating gives CASSPRGGIYTF.

The chain is built from TRBV28 and TRBJ2-7; 8 bases are a match to TRBD1. From germline, CDR1 is MDHEN and CDR2 SYDVKM. After removal of 10 bases from V and 7 bases from J, the junction contained 9 bases not matched to a gene. The CDR3 covers 12 residues. The CDR3 nucleotides read TGTGCCATTTCGGACAGGGATTATGAGCAGTACTTC. The encoded protein is CAISDRDYEQYF.

This rearrangement joins TRBV2 to TRBJ1-5; TRBD1 matches at 7 bases. Germline V gives CDR1 SNHLY, CDR2 FYNNEI. The CDR3 is made up of 14 amino acids. J lost 4 bases, V lost 3 bases, and 3 bases had no gene match. DNA of the CDR3: TGTGCCAGCAGTGAGACAGGGAAAAATCAGCCCCAGCATTTT. This encodes CASSETGKNQPQHF.

The chain joins TRBV4-2 to TRBJ1-4, with 9 bases that match TRBD1. V gave up 1 base and J gave up 5 bases; unmatched junction bases: 8. CDR1 and CDR2 (germline): LGHNA, YNFKEQ. This CDR3 spans 17 amino acids. The CDR3 loop is CASSQAARTGVNEKLFF. Written as DNA, the CDR3 is TGTGCCAGCAGCCAAGCCGCCAGGACAGGGGTGAATGAAAAACTGTTTTTT.

The CDR3 spells CASSDSGTGGDTQYF. As DNA, the CDR3 is TGTGCCAGCAGTGACTCCGGGACAGGGGGGGATACGCAGTATTTT. The rearrangement joins TRBV6-4 to TRBJ2-3, with 11 bases fitting TRBD1. The CDR3 spans 15 residues. J lost 6 bases, V lost 0 bases, and 2 bases had no gene match. Germline-derived CDR1 and CDR2 are MRHNA and SNTAGT.

V gene TRBV7-2 combines with J gene TRBJ2-1; TRBD1 agrees at 9 bases. The CDR3 consists of 15 residues. Germline V gene sequence: CDR1 SGHTA, CDR2 FQGNSA. The trim removed 3 bases at V and 8 bases at J, leaving 8 bases unmatched. This chain's CDR3 is CASSFPRDRVDEQFF. DNA of the CDR3: TGTGCCAGCAGCTTTCCCCGGGACAGGGTGGATGAGCAGTTCTTC. Looking up the rest from reference TRBV7-2 and TRBJ2-1 gives the full variable domain: GAGVSQSPSNKVTEKGKDVELRCDPISGHTALYWYRQSLGQGLEFLIYFQGNSAPDKSGLPSDRFSAERTGGSVSTLTIQRTQQEDSAVYLCASSFPRDRVDEQFFGPGTRLTVL.

The rearrangement joins TRBV18 to TRBJ1-1, with 7 bases fitting TRBD1. The CDR3 spans 13 residues. V lost 3 bases to trimming and J lost 6 bases; unmatched junction nucleotides: 4. CDR1 is KGHSH and CDR2 is LQKENI in the germline V gene. The CDR3 loop is CASSPRQGPEAFF. DNA for the CDR3: TGTGCCAGCTCACCGAGACAGGGCCCTGAAGCTTTCTTT.

The chain recombines TRBV4-1 with TRBJ2-1, with 9 bases matching TRBD2. V was pared by 6 bases and J by 3 bases, with 12 bases of the junction left unmatched. Germline loops: CDR1 MGHRA, CDR2 YSYEKL. The CDR3 is 17 residues long. The CDR3: CASRPTPTSGYYNEQFF. CDR3 nucleotides: TGCGCCAGCAGACCTACCCCGACTAGCGGATACTACAATGAGCAGTTCTTC.

This chain joins TRBV9 and TRBJ2-1; TRBD2 aligns across 8 bases. This CDR3 region has 15 residues. CDR1 and CDR2 (germline): SGDLS, YYNGEE. J lost 7 bases, V lost 4 bases, and 10 bases had no gene match. The CDR3 reads CASSIAAGVPNEQFF. As DNA, the CDR3 is TGTGCCAGCAGCATCGCAGCGGGAGTTCCGAATGAGCAGTTCTTC.

The chain employs TRBV5-6 and TRBJ2-5; possible D gene TRBD2, 5 bases. The germline CDR1 and CDR2 sequences are SGHDT and YYEEEE. The germline V and J ends were trimmed by 3 bases and 2 bases, with 11 bases remaining between them. The CDR3 loop spans 14 amino acids. CDR3 amino acids: CASSSGFAQETQYF. The CDR3 DNA follows: TGTGCCAGCAGCTCGGGATTTGCGCAAGAGACCCAGTACTTC.

The gene calls are TRBV7-6 and TRBJ1-1, with TRBD1 matching 8 bases. This CDR3 contains 17 residues. V lost 4 bases to trimming and J lost 3 bases; unmatched junction nucleotides: 13. Germline lookup yields CDR1 SGHVS and CDR2 FNYEAQ. The CDR3, as DNA: TGTGCCAGCAGCTCAGGAACCGGACAGGGTTTGGACACTGAAGCTTTCTTT. This gives the protein CASSSGTGQGLDTEAFF.

This chain uses TRBV7-2 with TRBJ2-2; 9 positions agree with TRBD1. The CDR3 loop spans 15 amino acids. The germline CDR1 and CDR2 sequences are SGHTA and FQGNSA. V was clipped by 1 base and J by 7 bases; unmatched bases: 4. CDR3 bases: TGTGCCAGCAGCTTAGAGACAGGGGGGGACGGGGAGCTGTTTTTT. Translation: CASSLETGGDGELFF.

This rearrangement joins TRBV6-5 to TRBJ1-1; weak D call: TRBD1 (5 bases). V dropped 9 bases and J dropped 10 bases, with 12 bases sitting between them. The CDR3 extends over 10 amino acids. Germline-derived CDR1 and CDR2 are MNHEY and SVGAGI. This chain's CDR3 is CARLCQGAFF. The CDR3, as DNA: TGTGCCAGATTATGCCAGGGAGCTTTCTTT.

This chain joins TRBV21-1 and TRBJ2-1; whether TRBD2, the table's D call, matches the DNA was not checked. TRBV21-1 is tagged as a pseudogene. The CDR3 consists of 8 residues. CDR3 DNA: TGCCCGTACAATGAGCAGTTCTTC. It specifies CPYNEQFF.

The chain recombines TRBV7-9 with TRBJ1-3, with a tentative D call TRBD1 (5 bases). Trimming removed 8 bases at V and 2 bases at J, with 16 bases between. The CDR3 length is 15 residues. CDR1 is SEHNR and CDR2 is FQNEAQ in the germline V gene (reference sequence). In DNA, the CDR3 is TGTGCCAGCGCCATGGGCAGGGCGGCTGGAAACACCATATATTTT. The encoded protein is CASAMGRAAGNTIYF.

The V and J genes are TRBV9 and TRBJ2-4; no definite D call. The CDR3 has 14 amino acids. The germline V gene encodes CDR1 SGDLS and CDR2 YYNGEE. V lost 0 bases and J lost 0, with 4 bases in between. CDR3: CASSVDLAKNIQYF. As DNA, the CDR3 is TGTGCCAGCAGCGTAGATCTAGCCAAAAACATTCAGTACTTC.

The genes are TRBV27 and TRBJ2-1, with 11 bases identical to TRBD2. The V gene's germline CDR1 is MNHEY and CDR2 SMNVEV (reference sequence). This CDR3 region has 15 residues. V lost 5 bases and J lost 4; bases outside the gene matches: 4. This CDR3 is CASSLRLAGYNEQFF. CDR3 bases: TGTGCCAGCAGTCTTCGACTAGCGGGATACAATGAGCAGTTCTTC.

This clone was counted once. The J gene is TRBJ2-1, the V gene TRBV9; D ambiguous. V was shortened by 0 bases and J by 8 bases, with 15 bases between the two germline ends. This CDR3 has 15 amino acids. Germline V gene data show CDR1 as SGDLS and CDR2 as YYNGEE. The CDR3 bases are TGTGCCAGCAGCGTAGGGTCTAGGTCCATAGATGAGCAGTTCTTC. It encodes CASSVGSRSIDEQFF.

The V gene is TRBV6-1, the J gene TRBJ1-2, with no clear D. Trimming pared 4 bases from V and 2 bases from J, leaving 17 bases between. The CDR3 is made up of 16 amino acids. Germline V gives CDR1 MNHNS, CDR2 SASEGT. This chain's CDR3 is CASSAYGSGKNYGYTF. For the CDR3, the DNA is TGTGCCAGCAGTGCGTATGGTTCGGGTAAAAACTATGGCTACACCTTC.

The chain carries TRBV18 and TRBJ1-3; D might be TRBD1 (6 bases). The CDR3 has 17 amino acids. Germline V gene data show CDR1 as KGHSH and CDR2 as LQKENI. V was shortened by 4 bases and J by 0 bases, with 16 bases between the two germline ends. The CDR3 spells CASSRSRTETSGNTIYF. CDR3 nucleotides: TGTGCCAGCTCACGCTCCCGGACAGAAACCTCTGGAAACACCATATATTTT. Complete variable domain (other parts from reference TRBV18 and TRBJ1-3): NAGVMQNPRHLVRRRGQEARLRCSPMKGHSHVYWYRQLPEEGLKFMVYLQKENIIDESGMPKERFSAEFPKEGPSILRIQQVVRGDSAAYFCASSRSRTETSGNTIYFGEGSWLTVV.